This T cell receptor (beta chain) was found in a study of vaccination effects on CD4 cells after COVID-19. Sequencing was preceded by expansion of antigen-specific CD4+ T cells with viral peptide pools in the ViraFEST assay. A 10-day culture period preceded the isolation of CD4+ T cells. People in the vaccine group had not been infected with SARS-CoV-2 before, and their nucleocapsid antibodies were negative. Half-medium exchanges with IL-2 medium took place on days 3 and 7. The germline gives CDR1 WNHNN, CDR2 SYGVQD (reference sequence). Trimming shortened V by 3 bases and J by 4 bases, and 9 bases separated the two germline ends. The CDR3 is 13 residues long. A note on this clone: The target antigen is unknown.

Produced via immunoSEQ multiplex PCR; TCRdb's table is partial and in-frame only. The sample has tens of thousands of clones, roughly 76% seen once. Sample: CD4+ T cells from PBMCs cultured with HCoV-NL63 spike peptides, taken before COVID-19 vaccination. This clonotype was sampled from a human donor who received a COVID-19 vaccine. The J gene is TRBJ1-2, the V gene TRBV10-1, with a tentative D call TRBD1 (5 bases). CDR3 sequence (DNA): TGCGCCAGCAGTGACGGACAAGTCTATGGCTACACCTTC. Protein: CASSDGQVYGYTF.